The 14 T cell receptor beta chains given below trace back to one sample, sequenced in a study of blood T cell repertoires in COVID-19. TCRdb's table, derived via immunoSEQ multiplex PCR, lists solely in-frame clones and lacks some. The table has more than 85,000 clones, around four fifths seen once. The sequenced sample consisted of peripheral blood. The receptor set was obtained from an older woman with acute or convalescent COVID-19.

The chain links TRBV28 to TRBJ1-5, with D possibly TRBD1 on 6 matching bases. The V gene lost 7 bases and the J gene lost 3 bases, with 13 bases spanning the gap. The CDR3 spans 14 residues. Germline V lookup: CDR1 MDHEN, CDR2 SYDVKM. The chain's CDR3 is CASNNGDTNQPQHF. DNA for the CDR3: TGTGCCAGCAACAATGGGGACACCAATCAGCCCCAGCATTTT.

The rearrangement joins TRBV5-4 to TRBJ2-2, with 8 bases aligning to TRBD2. V was clipped by 4 bases and J by 7 bases; unmatched bases: 9. The CDR3 consists of 15 residues. Per the germline V gene, CDR1 is SGHNT and CDR2 is YYREEE (reference sequence). The CDR3 protein is CASSPLTSEVGELFF. CDR3 nucleotide sequence: TGTGCCAGCAGCCCATTGACTAGCGAAGTCGGGGAGCTGTTTTTT.

The chain employs TRBV28 and TRBJ1-2; a possible D gene is TRBD1 (6 bases). There are 13 residues in the CDR3. Germline V CDR1 and CDR2: MDHEN, SYDVKM. The V and J ends lost 3 bases and 8 bases respectively, with 13 bases between them. The CDR3 DNA reads as TGTGCCAGCAGTTTCCCGGGGGGCTGGGGCTACACCTTC. It yields the protein CASSFPGGWGYTF.

The chain joins TRBV5-4 to TRBJ2-6, with unresolved D. In germline, CDR1 is SGHNT, CDR2 YYREEE (reference sequence). This CDR3 spans 15 amino acids. Trimming pared 4 bases from V and 0 bases from J, leaving 8 bases between. CDR3 coding DNA: TGTGCCAGCAGCCCCGGGTCCTCTGGGGCCAACGTCCTGACTTTC. This sequence encodes CASSPGSSGANVLTF.

The chain's CDR3 is CASSIDPAGKPQHF. The CDR3 DNA reads as TGTGCCAGTAGTATAGATCCCGCAGGGAAGCCCCAGCATTTT. The chain links TRBV19 to TRBJ1-5; D may be TRBD1 (5 bases). CDR1 LNHDA and CDR2 SQIVND come from the germline V gene (reference sequence). V lost 0 bases and J lost 8, with 11 bases in between. The CDR3 contains 14 residues.

The chain combines TRBV2 with TRBJ1-5; 9 nucleotides match TRBD1. Trimming cost V 4 bases and J 0 bases; bases outside gene matches: 10. Germline CDR1 and CDR2: SNHLY and FYNNEI. This CDR3 spans 18 amino acids. The CDR3 spells CASSATGTGLSSNQPQHF. CDR3 DNA sequence: TGTGCCAGCAGTGCCACCGGGACAGGGCTATCTAGCAATCAGCCCCAGCATTTT.

This sequence joins TRBV6-2 or TRBV6-3 and TRBJ1-1; D call uncertain. V shed 0 bases and J shed 1 base, with 9 bases lying between them. In germline, CDR1 is MNHEY, CDR2 SVGEGT. The CDR3 totals 15 residues. The CDR3 coding sequence is TGTGCCAGCAGTTACTCGAGTCATCAGAACACTGAAGCTTTCTTT. This encodes CASSYSSHQNTEAFF.

This rearrangement joins TRBV6-5 to TRBJ2-7; 9 positions agree with TRBD1. This CDR3 is 15 amino acids long. J lost 2 bases, V lost 0 bases, and 2 bases had no gene match. The germline V gene has CDR1 MNHEY and CDR2 SVGAGI. Written as DNA, the CDR3 is TGTGCCAGCAGTTACTCGCGGACAGGGGCCTACGAGCAGTACTTC. As protein: CASSYSRTGAYEQYF.

This clone was seen a single time. V gene TRBV5-1 combines with J gene TRBJ1-4, with 12 bases that match TRBD1. Germline CDR1 is SGHRS and CDR2 is YFSETQ. CDR3 size: 16 residues. Germline trimming cut 6 bases from V and 5 bases from J; bases unmatched to any gene: 8. The CDR3 coding sequence is TGCGCCAGCACCCCGGGACAGGGGGCGCGAAATGAAAAACTGTTTTTT. It translates to CASTPGQGARNEKLFF.

A few counts support this clone. The chain employs TRBV7-9 and TRBJ2-7; TRBD1 might be the D (5 bases). CDR1 is SEHNR, CDR2 FQNEAQ, per germline (reference sequence). The V end was cut by 4 bases, the J end by 2 bases, with 9 bases between. The CDR3 runs 13 residues. CDR3 residues: CASSSGIAYEQYF. The DNA for the CDR3 is TGTGCCAGCAGCTCAGGGATCGCCTACGAGCAGTACTTC.

The chain combines TRBV5-6 with TRBJ2-5, with D possibly matching TRBD1 (5 bases). Germline assignment: CDR1 SGHDT and CDR2 YYEEEE. Trimming cost V 2 bases and J 1 base, with 9 bases left between them. The CDR3 has 14 amino acids. The CDR3 loop is CASSFMGRQETQYF. The CDR3 region has the DNA TGTGCCAGCAGCTTCATGGGGCGCCAAGAGACCCAGTACTTC.

The rearrangement links TRBV30 to TRBJ2-7, with 8 nucleotides matching TRBD2. After removal of 0 bases from V and 7 bases from J, the junction contained 8 bases not matched to a gene. Germline values: CDR1 GTSNPN, CDR2 SVGIG (reference sequence). The CDR3 sequence is 14 residues long. CDR3 nucleotides: TGTGCCTGGAGTGTTCGGGGGGGACTGGGGGAGCAGTACTTC. As protein: CAWSVRGGLGEQYF.

This chain uses TRBV30 with TRBJ1-6; no firm D call. V was cut by 5 bases and J by 8 bases, with 16 bases left in between. Germline assignment: CDR1 GTSNPN and CDR2 SVGIG (reference sequence). CDR3 length equals 14 residues. CDR3 residues: CAWGPTPWDSPLHF. As DNA, the CDR3 is TGTGCCTGGGGGCCGACACCTTGGGATTCACCCCTCCACTTT.

This rearrangement joins TRBV19 to TRBJ1-2; 8 positions agree with TRBD1. There are 14 residues in the CDR3. V was clipped by 4 bases and J by 4 bases; unmatched bases: 5. Germline loops: CDR1 LNHDA, CDR2 SQIVND (reference sequence). The chain's CDR3 is CASSRDRSIYGYTF. DNA of the CDR3: TGTGCCAGTAGTAGGGACAGGAGTATCTATGGCTACACCTTC.